This TCR beta chain was sequenced in a study of PD-1 blockade in classical Hodgkin lymphoma. Data came from immunoSEQ multiplex PCR; TCRdb stores just in-frame clones and leaves some out. The sample includes some 100,000 clones, around nine tenths seen only once; the top ten take 2.5% to 3.5%. Whole-study findings and limits: Newly diagnosed and completely responding patients shared comparable baseline diversity.

In regard to this clone: Its antigen is unknown.

The germline gives CDR1 MNHEY, CDR2 SMNVEV (reference sequence). The CDR3 covers 18 residues. V was cut by 0 bases and J by 0 bases, with 15 bases left in between. All trial patients relapsed after autologous stem cell transplantation. The input for sequencing was peripheral blood mononuclear cells (PBMCs), taken at baseline. The rearrangement joins TRBV27 to TRBJ1-5; a possible D gene is TRBD1 (6 bases). The clonotype comes from a human donor with classical Hodgkin lymphoma. The CDR3 DNA sequence: TGTGCCAGCAGTTTATCGGCTGGGGGGGCATATAGCAATCAGCCCCAGCATTTT. Translating gives CASSLSAGGAYSNQPQHF.